Below are 6 T cell receptor beta chains sequenced from a single sample in a study of cytomegalovirus exposure and HLA in healthy donors. This PCR relied on a set of 60 Vbeta primers and 13 Jbeta primers. The repertoire was sequenced with immunoSEQ multiplex PCR; TCRdb's copy has only in-frame clones and lacks some. Its table lists 40,000 to 65,000 clones. Source material: PBMCs. All receptors come from a man in his forties in good health and CMV-seropositive.

The gene calls are TRBV7-3 and TRBJ1-3; no definite D call. Germline V gene sequence: CDR1 SGHTA, CDR2 FQGTGA. This CDR3 has 14 amino acids. V was cut by 6 bases and J by 0 bases, with 9 bases left in between. CDR3 nucleotide sequence: TGTGCCAGCAGTCGGGGTAGCTCTGGAAACACCATATATTTT. It translates to CASSRGSSGNTIYF. Based on the CDR3 plus reference TRBV7-3 and TRBJ1-3, the full variable domain is GAGVSQTPSNKVTEKGKYVELRCDPISGHTALYWYRQSLGQGPEFLIYFQGTGAADDSGLPNDRFFAVRPEGSVSTLKIQRTERGDSAVYLCASSRGSSGNTIYFGEGSWLTVV.

This chain connects TRBV15 to TRBJ1-3, with D possibly being TRBD1 (6 bases). The ends were cut back, 1 base at V and 7 bases at J, with 11 bases in the middle. The CDR3 extends over 14 amino acids. Germline CDR1 and CDR2: LNHNV and YYDKDF (reference sequence). The DNA for the CDR3 is TGTGCCACCAGCAGAGGACAGGACCCCAACACCATATATTTT. Translating gives CATSRGQDPNTIYF.

The chain is built from TRBV27 and TRBJ2-6; D is ambiguous. Germline V gives CDR1 MNHEY, CDR2 SMNVEV (reference sequence). Deletions cut 3 bases from V and 1 base from J, with 7 bases between. This CDR3 region has 15 residues. DNA of the CDR3: TGTGCCAGCAGTTTCTTGGAGTCTGGGGCCAACGTCCTGACTTTC. This sequence encodes CASSFLESGANVLTF.

This chain uses TRBV5-1 with TRBJ2-2, with 8 nucleotides matching TRBD2. The germline gives CDR1 SGHRS, CDR2 YFSETQ. The CDR3 sequence is 18 residues long. The trim removed 4 bases at V and 3 bases at J, leaving 14 bases unmatched. The CDR3 DNA sequence: TGCGCCAGCAGCCTCCACCCCACGGGAGGGCAGGACACCGGGGAGCTGTTTTTT. Its translation: CASSLHPTGGQDTGELFF.

The V and J genes are TRBV10-3 and TRBJ2-7; TRBD1 or TRBD2 may be the D gene (10 bases each). Trimming cost V 6 bases and J 3 bases, with 27 bases left between them. The germline CDR1 and CDR2 sequences are ENHRY and SYGVKD. This CDR3 is built from 18 residues. As DNA, the CDR3 is TGTGCCATCAGCGCTCCGGGACAGGGGTGGACTAGCGGCTACGAGCAGTACTTC. This encodes CAISAPGQGWTSGYEQYF.

The rearrangement uses TRBV7-7 and TRBJ2-5; 10 nucleotides agree with TRBD2. Per germline, CDR1 SSHAT and CDR2 FNYEAQ (reference sequence). The CDR3 has 14 amino acids. CDR3 loop: CASGGADLGETQYF. CDR3 nucleotide sequence: TGTGCGAGCGGGGGGGCCGATCTCGGAGAGACCCAGTACTTC.